This paragraph covers one T cell receptor beta chain sequence. The antigen is undetermined. Diagnostic decisions used clinical symptoms, serum thyroxine and TRAb, thyroid ultrasound and orbital computed tomography. Blood was obtained at the first hyperthyroidism diagnosis, which preceded any ophthalmopathy symptoms. These data originate in a study of T cells in Graves' hyperthyroidism and ophthalmopathy. The wider study: Peripheral blood was collected at initial diagnosis, before any treatment.

CDR3 size: 13 residues. The junction had 9 bases not matched to a gene; V was cut back by 1 base and J by 14 bases. CDR1 is GTSNPN and CDR2 is SVGIG in the germline V gene (reference sequence). Study-wide points: Before onset, by a median of around 6.1 months, the model predicted ophthalmopathy.

TCR beta CDR3 region amplification was performed from RNA transcripts. The TCR CDR3 was amplified in a first-round RT-PCR using the HTBI primer set. MiXCR, applied by TCRdb to the multiplex PCR reads, yields one record per CDR3 protein. The sample shows approximately 270,000 distinct CDR3 sequences, approximately 14% of them seen only once. The clonotype was recovered from a woman in her forties with Graves' hyperthyroidism that later progressed to Graves' ophthalmopathy. The chain recombines TRBV30 with TRBJ2-1; 9 positions match TRBD2. The specimen sequenced was blood. CDR3 amino acids: CAWSDVLSGSKFF. As DNA, the CDR3 is TGTGCCTGGAGTGACGTCCTTAGCGGGAGCAAGTTCTTC.